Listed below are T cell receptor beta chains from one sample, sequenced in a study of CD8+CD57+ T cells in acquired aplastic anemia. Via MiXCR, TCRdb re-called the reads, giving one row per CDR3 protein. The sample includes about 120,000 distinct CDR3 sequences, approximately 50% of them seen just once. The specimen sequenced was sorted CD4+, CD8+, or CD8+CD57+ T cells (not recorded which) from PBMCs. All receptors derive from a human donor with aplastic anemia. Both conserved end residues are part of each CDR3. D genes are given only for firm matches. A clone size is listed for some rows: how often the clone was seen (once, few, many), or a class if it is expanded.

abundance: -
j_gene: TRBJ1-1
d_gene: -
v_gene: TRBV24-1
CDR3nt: TGTGCCACCAGTGATTCCCTTGGGGGCACTGAAGCTTTCTTT
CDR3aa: CATSDSLGGTEAFF

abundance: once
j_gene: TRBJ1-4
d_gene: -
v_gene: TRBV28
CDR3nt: TGTGCCAGCAGGCGAATTGCAACTAATGAAAAACTGTTTTTT
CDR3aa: CASRRIATNEKLFF

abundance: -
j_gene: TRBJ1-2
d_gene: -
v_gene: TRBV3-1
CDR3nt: TGTGCCAGCAGCCAAGGGGAGGCTGGCTACACCTTC
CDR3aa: CASSQGEAGYTF

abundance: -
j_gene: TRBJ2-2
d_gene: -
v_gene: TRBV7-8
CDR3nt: TGTGCCAGCAGCTTGGGTACCGGGGAGCTGCTTTTT
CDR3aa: CASSLGTGELLF

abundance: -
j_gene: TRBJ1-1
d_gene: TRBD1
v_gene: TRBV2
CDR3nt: TGTGCCAGCAGGACAGGGCCGAACACTGAAGCTTTCTTT
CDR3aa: CASRTGPNTEAFF

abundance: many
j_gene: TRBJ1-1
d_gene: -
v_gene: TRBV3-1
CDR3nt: TGTGCCAGCAGCCGGAGCAGGGAGGTGAACACTGAAGCTTTCTTT
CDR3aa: CASSRSREVNTEAFF

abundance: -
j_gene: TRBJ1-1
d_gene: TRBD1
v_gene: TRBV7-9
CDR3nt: TGTGCCAGCAGCAGAACAGGGGCTCACACTGAAGCTTTCTTT
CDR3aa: CASSRTGAHTEAFF

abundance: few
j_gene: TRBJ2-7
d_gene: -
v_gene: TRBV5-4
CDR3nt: TGTGCCAGCACCCCTCGTGTTGGGGAGCAGTACTTC
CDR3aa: CASTPRVGEQYF

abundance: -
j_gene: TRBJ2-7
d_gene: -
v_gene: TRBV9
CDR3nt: TGTGCCAGCGCCCGGGACGCCGGCCTCGGCGAGCAGTACTTC
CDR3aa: CASARDAGLGEQYF

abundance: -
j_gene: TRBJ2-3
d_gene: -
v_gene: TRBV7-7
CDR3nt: TGTGCTAGCACCTTACCCCTACAGGGAGGGGATACGCAGTATTTT
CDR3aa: CASTLPLQGGDTQYF

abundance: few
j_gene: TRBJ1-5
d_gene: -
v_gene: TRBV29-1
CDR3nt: TGCAGCGTCGTGGGCAGTCCCTATCAGCCCCAGCATTTT
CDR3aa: CSVVGSPYQPQHF

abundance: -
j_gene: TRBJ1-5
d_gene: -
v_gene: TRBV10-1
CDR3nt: TGCGCCAAAGCCCGGATGTCCCAGCATTTT
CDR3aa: CAKARMSQHF

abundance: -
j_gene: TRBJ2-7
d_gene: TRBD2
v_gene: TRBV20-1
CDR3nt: TGCAGTGCTCGTCGTCGGACTAGCGGCAACTACGAGCAGTACTTC
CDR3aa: CSARRRTSGNYEQYF

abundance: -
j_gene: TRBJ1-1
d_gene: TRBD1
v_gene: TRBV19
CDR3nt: TGTGCCAGTAGTATTCGACAGGGGCTCTCAGGCACTGAAGCTTTCTTT
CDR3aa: CASSIRQGLSGTEAFF

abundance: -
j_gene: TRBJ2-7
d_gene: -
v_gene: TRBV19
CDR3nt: TGTGCCAGTAGTATTGTGTGGGGACTGAGCTACGAGCAGTACTTC
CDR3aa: CASSIVWGLSYEQYF

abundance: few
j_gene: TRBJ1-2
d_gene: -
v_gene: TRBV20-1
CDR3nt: TGCAGTGCAAAGATCGGGCAGACCTTGGCTTACTTC
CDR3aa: CSAKIGQTLAYF